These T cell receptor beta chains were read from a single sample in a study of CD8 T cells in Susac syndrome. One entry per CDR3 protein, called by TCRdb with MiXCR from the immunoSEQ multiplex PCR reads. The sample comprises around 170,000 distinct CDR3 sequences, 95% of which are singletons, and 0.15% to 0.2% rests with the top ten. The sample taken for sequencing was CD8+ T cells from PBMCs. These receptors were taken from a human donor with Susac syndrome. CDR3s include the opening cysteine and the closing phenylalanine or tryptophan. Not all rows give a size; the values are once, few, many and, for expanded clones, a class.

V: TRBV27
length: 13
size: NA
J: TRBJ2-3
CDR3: CASSRDIVDTQYF

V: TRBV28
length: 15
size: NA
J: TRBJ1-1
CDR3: CASSLYSEMNTEAFF

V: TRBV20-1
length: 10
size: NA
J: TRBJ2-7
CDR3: CSASVGKQYF

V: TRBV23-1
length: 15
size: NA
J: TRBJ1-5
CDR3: CASSRPGTGTQPQHF

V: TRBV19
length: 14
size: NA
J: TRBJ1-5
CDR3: CASSMRVTGQPQHF

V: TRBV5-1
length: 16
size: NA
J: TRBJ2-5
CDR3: CASSLVLAGDGETQYF

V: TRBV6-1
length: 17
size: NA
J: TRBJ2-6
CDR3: CASMMGQVLSGANVLTF

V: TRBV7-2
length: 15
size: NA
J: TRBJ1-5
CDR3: CASSFIPNSNQPQHF

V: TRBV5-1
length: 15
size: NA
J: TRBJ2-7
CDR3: CASSLVVAGGYEQYF

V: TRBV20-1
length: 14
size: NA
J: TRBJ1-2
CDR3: CSARDLRDSYGYTF

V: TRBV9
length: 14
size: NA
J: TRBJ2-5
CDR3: CASSQDDGIRPQYF

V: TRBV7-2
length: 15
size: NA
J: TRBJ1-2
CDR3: CASSLVLGGGYGYTF

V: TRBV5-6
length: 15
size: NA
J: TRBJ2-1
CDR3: CASSSGLINYNEQFF

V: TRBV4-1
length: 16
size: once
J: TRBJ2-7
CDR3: CASSPAVVSTSYEQYF

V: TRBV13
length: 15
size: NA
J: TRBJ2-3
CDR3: CASSPRGSGTDTQYF

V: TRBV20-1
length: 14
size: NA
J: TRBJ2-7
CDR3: CSARASGFSYEQYF

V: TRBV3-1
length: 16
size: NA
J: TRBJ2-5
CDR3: CASSQEGRPPQETQYF

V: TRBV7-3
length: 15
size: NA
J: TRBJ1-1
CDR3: CASSSQSGGRAEAFF

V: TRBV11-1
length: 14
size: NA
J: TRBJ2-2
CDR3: CASSLGTEEGELFF

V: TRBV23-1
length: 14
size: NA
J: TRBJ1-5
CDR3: CASSHWFLGQPQHF

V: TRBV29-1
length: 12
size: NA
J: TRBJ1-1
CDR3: CSVREGATEAFF

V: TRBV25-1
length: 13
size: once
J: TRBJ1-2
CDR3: CASSESSRGGYTF

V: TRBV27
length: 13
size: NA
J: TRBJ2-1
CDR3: CASSFSRGNEQFF

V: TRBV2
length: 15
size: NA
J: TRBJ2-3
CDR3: CASSAGTSSTDTQYF

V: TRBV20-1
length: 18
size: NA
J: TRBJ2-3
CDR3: CSAGVRGGPLWSTDTQYF

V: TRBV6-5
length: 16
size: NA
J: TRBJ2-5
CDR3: CASSYGPSGSEETQYF

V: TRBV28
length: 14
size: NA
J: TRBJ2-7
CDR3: CASSLLAEHYEQYF

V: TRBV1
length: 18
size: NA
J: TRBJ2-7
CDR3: CTSSQPLAGGKTSYEQYF

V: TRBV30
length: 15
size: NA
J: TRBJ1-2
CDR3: CALLAAGGGFYGYTF

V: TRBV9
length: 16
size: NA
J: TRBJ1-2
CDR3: CASSAEKLPGSYGYTF

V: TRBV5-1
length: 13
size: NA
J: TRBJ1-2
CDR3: CASSPRTENGYTF

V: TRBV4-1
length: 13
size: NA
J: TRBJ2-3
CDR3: CASSQSPGDTQYF

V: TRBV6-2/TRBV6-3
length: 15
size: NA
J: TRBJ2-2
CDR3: CASSARDRGFGELFF

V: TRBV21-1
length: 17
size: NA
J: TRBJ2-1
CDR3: CASSKASGRACYNEQFF

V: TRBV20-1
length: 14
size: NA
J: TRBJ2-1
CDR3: CSAQGQGGYNEQFF

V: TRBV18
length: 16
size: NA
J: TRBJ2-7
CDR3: CASSPPVKAVLHEQYF

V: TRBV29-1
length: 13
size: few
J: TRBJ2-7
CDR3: CSVTGGVTYEQYF

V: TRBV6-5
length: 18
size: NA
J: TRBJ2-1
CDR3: CASSYAPLSQNKYNEQFF

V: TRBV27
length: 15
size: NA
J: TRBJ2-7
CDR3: CASRPWGGISYEQYF

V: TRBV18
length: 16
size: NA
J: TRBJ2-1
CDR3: CASSPPGAQRDNEQFF

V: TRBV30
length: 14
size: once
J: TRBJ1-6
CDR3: CAWSPGTARSPLHF

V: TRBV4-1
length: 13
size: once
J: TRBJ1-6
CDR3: CASSPGHNSPLHF

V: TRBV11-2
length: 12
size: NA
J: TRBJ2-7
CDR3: CASTGVSYEQYF

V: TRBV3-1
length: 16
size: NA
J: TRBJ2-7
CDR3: CASSQDRLAEPYEQYF

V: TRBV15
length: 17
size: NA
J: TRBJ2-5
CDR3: CATSRDPTAGTRETQYF

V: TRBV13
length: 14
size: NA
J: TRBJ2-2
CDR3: CASSQGARTGELFF

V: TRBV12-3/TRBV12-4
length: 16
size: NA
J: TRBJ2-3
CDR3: CASRGLAGGYTDTQYF

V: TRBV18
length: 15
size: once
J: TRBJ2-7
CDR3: CASSPRGDPSYEQYF

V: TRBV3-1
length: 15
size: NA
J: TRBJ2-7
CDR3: CASSQMGTGVYEQYF

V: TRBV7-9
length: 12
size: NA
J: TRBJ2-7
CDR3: CASSSPLYEQYF

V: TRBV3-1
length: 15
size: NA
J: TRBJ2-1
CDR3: CASSREGHSYNEQFF

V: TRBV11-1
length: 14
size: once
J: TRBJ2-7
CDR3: CASSLYQGTYEQYF

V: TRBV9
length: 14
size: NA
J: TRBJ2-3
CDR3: CASNTNPATDTQYF

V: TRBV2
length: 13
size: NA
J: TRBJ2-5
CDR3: CASSDGQGKTQYF

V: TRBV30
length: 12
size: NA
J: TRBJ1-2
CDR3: CAWSKGYYGYTF

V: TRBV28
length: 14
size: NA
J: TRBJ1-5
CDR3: CASSSGQGGEPQHF

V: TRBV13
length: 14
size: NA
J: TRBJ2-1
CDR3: CASSPRTGGDEQFF

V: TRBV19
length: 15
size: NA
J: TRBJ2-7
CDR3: CASSIADSVSYEQYF

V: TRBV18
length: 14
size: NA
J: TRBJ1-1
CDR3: CASSPDRSATEAFF